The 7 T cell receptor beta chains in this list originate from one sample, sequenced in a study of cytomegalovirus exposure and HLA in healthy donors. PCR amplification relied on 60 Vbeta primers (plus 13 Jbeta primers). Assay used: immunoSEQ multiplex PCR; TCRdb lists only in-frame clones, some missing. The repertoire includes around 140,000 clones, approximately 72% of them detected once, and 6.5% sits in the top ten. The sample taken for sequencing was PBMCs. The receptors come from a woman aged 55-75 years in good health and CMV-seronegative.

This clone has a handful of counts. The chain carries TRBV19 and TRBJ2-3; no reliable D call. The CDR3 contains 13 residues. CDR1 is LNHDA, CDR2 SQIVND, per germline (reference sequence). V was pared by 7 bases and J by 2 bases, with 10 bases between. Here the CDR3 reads CASTSGHTDTQYF. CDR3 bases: TGTGCCAGTACATCTGGGCACACAGATACGCAGTATTTT.

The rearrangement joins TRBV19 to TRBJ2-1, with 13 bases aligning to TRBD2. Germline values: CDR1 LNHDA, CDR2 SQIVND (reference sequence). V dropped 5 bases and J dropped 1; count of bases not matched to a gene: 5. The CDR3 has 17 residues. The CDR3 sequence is CASSLRTSGGSYNEQFF. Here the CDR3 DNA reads TGTGCCAGTAGTCTCCGGACTAGCGGGGGTTCCTACAATGAGCAGTTCTTC.

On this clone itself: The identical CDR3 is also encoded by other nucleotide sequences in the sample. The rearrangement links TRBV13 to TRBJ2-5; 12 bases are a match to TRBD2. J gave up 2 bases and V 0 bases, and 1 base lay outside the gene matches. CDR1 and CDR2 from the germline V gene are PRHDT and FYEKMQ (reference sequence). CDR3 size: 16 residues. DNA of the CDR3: TGTGCCAGCAGCTTAGGGCTAGCGGGGGGGCAAGAGACCCAGTACTTC. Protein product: CASSLGLAGGQETQYF.

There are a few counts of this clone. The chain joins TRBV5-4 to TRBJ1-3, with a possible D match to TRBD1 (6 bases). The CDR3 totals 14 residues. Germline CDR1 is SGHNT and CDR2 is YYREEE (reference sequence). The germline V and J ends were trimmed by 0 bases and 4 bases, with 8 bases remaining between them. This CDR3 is CASSLDRAGNTIYF. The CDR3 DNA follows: TGTGCCAGCAGCTTGGACAGGGCCGGAAACACCATATATTTT.

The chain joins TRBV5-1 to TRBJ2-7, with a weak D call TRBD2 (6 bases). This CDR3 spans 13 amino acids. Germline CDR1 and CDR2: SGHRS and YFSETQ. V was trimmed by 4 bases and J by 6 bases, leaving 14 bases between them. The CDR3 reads CASSALTSGEQYF. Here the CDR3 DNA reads TGCGCCAGCAGCGCCTTGACTAGTGGCGAGCAGTACTTC.

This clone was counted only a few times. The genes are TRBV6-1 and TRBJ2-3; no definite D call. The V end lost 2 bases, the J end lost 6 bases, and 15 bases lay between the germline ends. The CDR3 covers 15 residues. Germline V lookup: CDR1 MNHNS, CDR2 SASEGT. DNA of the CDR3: TGTGCCAGCAGTGAACAGGTTGGCAGATGGGATACGCAGTATTTT. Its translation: CASSEQVGRWDTQYF.

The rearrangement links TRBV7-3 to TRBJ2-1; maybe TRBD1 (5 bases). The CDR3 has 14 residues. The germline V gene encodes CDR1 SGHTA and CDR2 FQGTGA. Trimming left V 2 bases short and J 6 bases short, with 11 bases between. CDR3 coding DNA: TGTGCCAGCAGCTTATTCCAGGGAAGCAATGAGCAGTTCTTC. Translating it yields CASSLFQGSNEQFF.